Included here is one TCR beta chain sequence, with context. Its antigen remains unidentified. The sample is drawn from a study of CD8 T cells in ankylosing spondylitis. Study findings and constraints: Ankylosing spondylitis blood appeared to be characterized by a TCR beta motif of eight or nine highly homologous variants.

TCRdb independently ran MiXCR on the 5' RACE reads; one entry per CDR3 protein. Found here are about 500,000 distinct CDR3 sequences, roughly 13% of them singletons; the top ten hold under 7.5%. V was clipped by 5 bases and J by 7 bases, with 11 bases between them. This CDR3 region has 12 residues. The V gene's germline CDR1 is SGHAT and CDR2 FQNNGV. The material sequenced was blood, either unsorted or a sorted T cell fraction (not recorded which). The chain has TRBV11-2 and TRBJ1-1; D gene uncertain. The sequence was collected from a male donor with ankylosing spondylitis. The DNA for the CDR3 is TGTGCCAGCAGCCAGACTTGGAATGAAGCTTTCTTT. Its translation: CASSQTWNEAFF.